The 11 T cell receptor beta chains listed next were all sequenced from one sample in a study of regulatory T cells in long-lasting Graves disease. Time point denoted: newly diagnosed GD, antithyroid drugs for less than 3 months. Preparation of the TCR library used RNA extracted from PBMCs. CDR3-region Arm-PCR and iRepertoire HTBI primers produced the TCR beta libraries. TCRdb re-called the multiplex PCR reads through MiXCR, storing one row per CDR3 protein. Of over 350,000 distinct CDR3 sequences listed, approximately 15% are singletons. These data were also reused for a study on T cells in Graves' hyperthyroidism and ophthalmopathy.

Sequenced here: peripheral blood mononuclear cells (PBMCs), sampled at new diagnosis, from a patient treated with antithyroid drugs. The receptors stem from a woman aged 40 to 50 with Graves disease.

This clonotype was observed at least ten times. This chain links TRBV5-1 with TRBJ2-3, with D perhaps matching TRBD1 (5 bases). The germline V and J ends were trimmed by 3 bases and 4 bases, with 12 bases remaining between them. The CDR3 sequence is 14 residues long. CDR1 is SGHRS and CDR2 is YFSETQ in the germline V gene. The CDR3 protein is CASSSAGPPDTQYF. The DNA for the CDR3 is TGCGCCAGCAGCTCAGCAGGGCCCCCAGATACGCAGTATTTT.

Many counts were recorded for this clonotype. The chain is built from TRBV29-1 and TRBJ1-2, with no clear D. Trimming took off 4 bases at V and 3 bases at J, with 6 bases between the two ends. Germline V gene lookup returns CDR1 SQVTM and CDR2 ANQGSEA. CDR3 length equals 11 residues. DNA for the CDR3: TGCAGCGTTGTTACCGACTATGGCTACACCTTC. As protein: CSVVTDYGYTF.

This clonotype was detected many times. V is TRBV12-3 or TRBV12-4 and J is TRBJ2-1; maybe TRBD2 (6 bases). The length of the CDR3 is 17 residues. V lost 3 bases and J lost 1, with 16 bases in between. The CDR3 sequence: CASSFGLSAGSYNEQFF. The CDR3 coding sequence is TGTGCCAGCAGTTTTGGGTTATCGGCGGGATCCTACAATGAGCAGTTCTTC.

This clonotype has at least ten counts. The J gene is TRBJ1-5, the V gene TRBV11-2; weak D call: TRBD1 (5 bases). The germline gives CDR1 SGHAT, CDR2 FQNNGV. Trimming took 3 bases from V and 6 from J, leaving 15 bases between them. The CDR3 is 15 amino acids. The CDR3: CASSFSGTGFQPQHF. The CDR3 DNA reads TGTGCCAGCAGCTTTTCAGGGACGGGGTTTCAGCCCCAGCATTTT.

This clonotype was observed at least ten times. The chain employs TRBV30 and TRBJ2-5; D may be TRBD1 (5 bases). The CDR3 spans 15 residues. CDR1 and CDR2 from the germline V gene are GTSNPN and SVGIG (reference sequence). Trimming cost V 4 bases and J 2 bases, with 17 bases left between them. The CDR3 sequence is CAWKKGLGRQETQYF. The CDR3 DNA sequence: TGTGCCTGGAAAAAGGGGTTGGGCAGACAAGAGACCCAGTACTTC.

The table lists this clonotype with a few counts. V and J are TRBV6-1 and TRBJ1-6; 7 nucleotides align to TRBD1. With V trimmed by 4 bases and J by 0 bases, 6 bases remained unmatched. CDR1 is MNHNS, CDR2 SASEGT, per germline. This CDR3 is built from 17 residues. Here the CDR3 reads CASSGGTALSYNSPLHF. The CDR3 DNA reads as TGTGCCAGCAGTGGAGGGACAGCCCTCTCCTATAATTCACCCCTCCACTTT.

Ten or more counts support this clonotype. The chain links TRBV28 to TRBJ2-3; D unclear. Germline loops: CDR1 MDHEN, CDR2 SYDVKM. V lost 3 bases and J lost 3, with 13 bases in between. CDR3 length: 15 amino acids. DNA of the CDR3: TGTGCCAGCAGTTTTCGTTCAGCGATTACAGATACGCAGTATTTT. Encoded protein: CASSFRSAITDTQYF. Full variable domain (outside the CDR3, taken from reference TRBV28 and TRBJ2-3): DVKVTQSSRYLVKRTGEKVFLECVQDMDHENMFWYRQDPGLGLRLIYFSYDVKMKEKGDIPEGYSVSREKKERFSLILESASTNQTSMYLCASSFRSAITDTQYFGPGTRLTVL.

About this clonotype: This is likely an artifact of a read error, given a far larger clone one base away. This sequence joins TRBV11-2 and TRBJ2-1, with 10 bases that match TRBD1. With V trimmed by 5 bases and J by 15 bases, 7 bases remained unmatched. CDR1 SGHAT and CDR2 FQNNGV come from the germline V gene. CDR3 length: 12 residues. Here the CDR3 DNA reads TGTGCCAGCAGCCACGGGGGGGACAGGGGGTTCTTC. It codes for CASSHGGDRGFF.

Ten or more counts support this clonotype. The chain couples TRBV5-1 to TRBJ1-3; maybe TRBD1 (5 bases). Trimming left V 4 bases short and J 0 bases short, with 8 bases between. The CDR3 length is 14 residues. CDR1 is SGHRS, CDR2 YFSETQ, per germline. The CDR3 bases are TGCGCCAGCAGCGAACAGGTCTCTGGAAACACCATATATTTT. This codes for CASSEQVSGNTIYF.

This chain joins TRBV5-1 and TRBJ2-3; D might be TRBD2 (6 bases). Germline loops: CDR1 SGHRS, CDR2 YFSETQ. Trimming pared 0 bases from V and 7 bases from J, leaving 24 bases between. CDR3 size: 18 residues. The CDR3 protein is CASSLAEGGGLIAHTQYF. As DNA, the CDR3 is TGCGCCAGCAGCTTGGCGGAAGGTGGAGGGCTTATCGCCCATACGCAGTATTTT. Full variable domain (rest looked up from reference TRBV5-1 and TRBJ2-3): KAGVTQTPRYLIKTRGQQVTLSCSPISGHRSVSWYQQTPGQGLQFLFEYFSETQRNKGNFPGRFSGRQFSNSRSEMNVSTLELGDSALYLCASSLAEGGGLIAHTQYFGPGTRLTVL.

This clonotype was recorded many times. J is TRBJ2-7 and V is TRBV6-2 or TRBV6-3; TRBD1 or TRBD2 may be the D gene (5 bases each). Germline V gene data show CDR1 as MNHEY and CDR2 as SVGEGT. Deletions cut 3 bases from V and 6 bases from J, with 9 bases between. The CDR3 consists of 12 residues. The CDR3 is CASSYGGVEQYF. In DNA form, the CDR3 reads TGTGCCAGCAGTTATGGGGGAGTCGAGCAGTACTTC.